A selection of T cell receptor beta chains follows, all from one sample in a study of OX40 agonist ivuxolimab in advanced cancers. Assay: immunoSEQ multiplex PCR; the TCRdb copy retains only in-frame clones and omits some. Among around 19,000 clones listed, approximately 80% were seen once. This specimen consisted of CD4+ or CD8+ T cells sorted from blood, obtained in a trial of the OX40 agonist ivuxolimab. The receptor set was obtained from an adult with an advanced solid tumor such as melanoma, head and neck, liver or kidney cancer. Both conserved end residues are part of each CDR3. D genes are given only for firm matches. Not every row has a clone size; where given, it reads once, few, many or a size class.

size	V	J	D	CDR3	DNA
NA	TRBV6-4	TRBJ1-1	NA	CASATLNRGGLGTSEAFF	TGTGCCAGCGCTACCTTGAACCGCGGGGGTCTCGGGACTTCTGAAGCTTTCTTT
NA	TRBV21-1	TRBJ2-1	NA	CASSKGGDEQFF	TGTGCCAGCAGCAAAGGGGGAGATGAGCAGTTCTTC
NA	TRBV7-9	TRBJ2-2	NA	CASSLEASVNTGELFF	TGTGCCAGCAGCTTAGAAGCTAGCGTAAACACCGGGGAGCTGTTTTTT
few	TRBV5-1	TRBJ1-3	TRBD1	CASSLTGTGYSGNTIYF	TGCGCCAGCAGCTTGACCGGGACAGGGTACTCTGGAAACACCATATATTTT
NA	TRBV9	TRBJ2-1	NA	CASSVAPHDEQFF	TGTGCCAGCAGCGTAGCGCCACACGATGAGCAGTTCTTC
NA	TRBV29-1	TRBJ2-1	TRBD1	CSGARTGMSNEQFF	TGCAGCGGGGCTAGGACAGGGATGAGCAATGAGCAGTTCTTC
NA	TRBV12-5	TRBJ1-1	TRBD1	CASSKSGTGVNTEAFF	TGTGCTAGTAGTAAATCTGGGACAGGGGTTAACACTGAAGCTTTCTTT
NA	TRBV5-5	TRBJ2-2	NA	CASSLGYSNTGELFF	TGTGCCAGCAGCTTGGGGTACTCGAACACCGGGGAGCTGTTTTTT
NA	TRBV5-1	TRBJ1-2	TRBD1	CASTGQGADGYTF	TGCGCCAGCACCGGACAGGGGGCTGATGGCTACACCTTC
NA	TRBV19	TRBJ2-1	NA	CASSPRVSGAYNEQFF	TGTGCCAGTAGTCCCAGGGTCTCGGGGGCCTACAATGAGCAGTTCTTC
few	TRBV2	TRBJ1-5	NA	CASRESGQQNQPQHF	TGTGCCAGCAGGGAGAGTGGACAGCAGAATCAGCCCCAGCATTTT
NA	TRBV5-6	TRBJ2-1	TRBD2	CASRPTGPAGNEQFF	TGTGCCAGCAGACCGACGGGCCCAGCGGGGAATGAGCAGTTCTTC
few	TRBV7-9	TRBJ2-5	TRBD2	CASSLAQMGGRTQYF	TGTGCCAGCAGCTTAGCGCAGATGGGAGGGAGGACCCAGTACTTC
NA	TRBV4-2	TRBJ1-4	NA	CASRLREDEKLFF	TGTGCCAGCAGACTACGGGAAGATGAAAAACTGTTTTTT
NA	TRBV10-2	TRBJ1-1	NA	CASNQQGGTEAFF	TGCGCCAGCAACCAACAGGGTGGCACTGAAGCTTTCTTT
NA	TRBV6-5	TRBJ2-2	TRBD1	CASCRDRATGELFF	TGTGCCAGCTGCCGGGACAGGGCCACCGGGGAGCTGTTTTTT
NA	TRBV7-7	TRBJ2-1	NA	CASSKLGGLNNEQFF	TGTGCCAGCAGCAAGTTAGGGGGACTTAACAATGAGCAGTTCTTC